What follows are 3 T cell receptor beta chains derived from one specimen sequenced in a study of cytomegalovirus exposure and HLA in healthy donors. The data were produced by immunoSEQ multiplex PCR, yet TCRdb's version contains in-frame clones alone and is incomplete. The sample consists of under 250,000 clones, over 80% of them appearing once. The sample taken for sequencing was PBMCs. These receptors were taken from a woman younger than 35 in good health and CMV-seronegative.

Here the CDR3 DNA reads TGTGCCAGCAGCGGACGGGACGGAGCCTACGAGCAGTACTTC. Its translation is CASSGRDGAYEQYF. The chain combines TRBV9 with TRBJ2-7, with D perhaps TRBD1 or TRBD2 (5 bases each). This CDR3 is built from 14 residues. V lost 3 bases and J 2 bases, leaving 12 bases between the germline ends. Germline assignment: CDR1 SGDLS and CDR2 YYNGEE.

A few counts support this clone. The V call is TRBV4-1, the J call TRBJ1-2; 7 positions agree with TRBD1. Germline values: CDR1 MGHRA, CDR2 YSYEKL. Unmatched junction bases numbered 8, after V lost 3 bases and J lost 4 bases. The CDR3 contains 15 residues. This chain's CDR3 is CASSHQQGSGYGYTF. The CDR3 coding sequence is TGCGCCAGCAGCCACCAACAGGGGAGCGGCTATGGCTACACCTTC.

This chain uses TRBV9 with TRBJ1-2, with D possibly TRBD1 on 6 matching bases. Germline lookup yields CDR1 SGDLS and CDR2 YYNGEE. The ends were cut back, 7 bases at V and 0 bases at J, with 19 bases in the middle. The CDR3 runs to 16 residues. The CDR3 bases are TGTGCCAGCCACCTAGGGTCCGGACAGCCTAACTATGGCTACACCTTC. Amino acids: CASHLGSGQPNYGYTF.